This T cell receptor (beta chain) emerged from a study of CD8 T cells in ankylosing spondylitis. Study-level results: Among TCR beta sequences, a motif of under 10 highly homologous variants appeared characteristic of ankylosing spondylitis blood.

A quantitative 5'-RACE method, one with molecular barcodes, was used to make TCR beta libraries. TCRdb reanalysed the 5' RACE reads using MiXCR and keeps one entry per CDR3 protein. The table has fewer than 550,000 distinct CDR3 sequences, 5.3% seen once. This clonotype has ten or more counts. Its cognate antigen is unknown. Input material: blood, either unsorted or a sorted T cell fraction (not recorded which). This TCR came from a male donor with ankylosing spondylitis.

The CDR3 spells CASSIGTGGFNQPQHF. CDR3 bases: TGTGCCAGCAGTATAGGGACAGGGGGATTCAATCAGCCCCAGCATTTT. The J gene is TRBJ1-5, the V gene TRBV6-2 or TRBV6-3; 11 bases are shared with TRBD1. Germline V gives CDR1 MNHEY, CDR2 SVGEGT. V gave up 5 bases and J gave up 3 bases; unmatched junction bases: 6. The CDR3 covers 16 residues.